Each of the 26 T cell receptor beta chains below was sequenced from the same sample in a study of blood T cell repertoires in COVID-19. The data were produced by immunoSEQ multiplex PCR, yet TCRdb's version contains in-frame clones alone and is incomplete. The table lists about 150,000 clones, roughly nine tenths of them singletons. Sequenced: peripheral blood. These receptors were collected from a woman aged 70-85 years with acute or convalescent COVID-19.

The chain recombines TRBV12-5 with TRBJ1-6; no definite D call. The CDR3 spans 11 residues. Germline CDR1 reads LGHNT; CDR2 reads FRNRAP. Between the trimmed V and J ends, which lost 9 bases and 10 bases, there was a span of 10 bases. The CDR3 bases are TGTGCTAGAAATACAGAATCACCCCTCCACTTT. Its translation: CARNTESPLHF.

The chain carries TRBV11-2 and TRBJ2-1, with 14 bases identical to TRBD2. V lost 5 bases to trimming and J lost 7 bases; unmatched junction nucleotides: 10. CDR3 length: 17 amino acids. Germline loops: CDR1 SGHAT, CDR2 FQNNGV. The CDR3 protein is CASSRTSGGSIQNEQFF. The CDR3 DNA sequence: TGTGCCAGCAGCCGGACTAGCGGGGGGTCTATTCAGAATGAGCAGTTCTTC. Full variable domain (remainder filled in from reference TRBV11-2 and TRBJ2-1): EAGVAQSPRYKIIEKRQSVAFWCNPISGHATLYWYQQILGQGPKLLIQFQNNGVVDDSQLPKDRFSAERLKGVDSTLKIQPAKLEDSAVYLCASSRTSGGSIQNEQFFGPGTRLTVL.

The J gene is TRBJ2-1, the V gene TRBV7-6; 12 bases align to TRBD2. V was clipped by 5 bases and J by 4 bases; unmatched bases: 6. The germline V gene encodes CDR1 SGHVS and CDR2 FNYEAQ. CDR3 length: 16 residues. This CDR3 is CASSASGGALYNEQFF. CDR3 sequence (DNA): TGTGCCAGCAGCGCTAGCGGGGGGGCCCTTTACAATGAGCAGTTCTTC.

The V gene is TRBV10-3, the J gene TRBJ2-3; TRBD1 might be the D (6 bases). The V end lost 11 bases, the J end lost 3 bases, and 15 bases lay between the germline ends. The CDR3 loop spans 13 amino acids. Germline CDR1 is ENHRY and CDR2 is SYGVKD. CDR3 amino acids: CAHQRGGTDTQYF. The CDR3 DNA reads as TGTGCCCATCAGAGAGGGGGAACAGATACGCAGTATTTT.

V usage is TRBV5-1 and J usage is TRBJ1-1; D possibly corresponds to TRBD1 (6 bases). The germline V and J ends were trimmed by 4 bases and 0 bases, with 19 bases remaining between them. CDR3 length: 17 amino acids. Per germline, CDR1 SGHRS and CDR2 YFSETQ. The CDR3 nucleotides are TGCGCCAGCAGCGCCTGGACAGTATCCTTCATGAACACTGAAGCTTTCTTT. This translates into CASSAWTVSFMNTEAFF.

This chain connects TRBV5-4 to TRBJ2-2, with 10 bases identical to TRBD2. The CDR3 runs 20 residues. Trimming at V came to 0 bases and at J to 0 bases, leaving 11 bases not matched to a gene. Germline CDR1 is SGHNT and CDR2 is YYREEE (reference sequence). CDR3 DNA: TGTGCCAGCAGCTTGGCTACCCTTTCTAGCGGGGGCGCGAACACCGGGGAGCTGTTTTTT. Translating gives CASSLATLSSGGANTGELFF.

V is TRBV4-1 and J is TRBJ2-3, with TRBD2 matching 7 bases. The V gene end was trimmed by 4 bases and the J gene end by 5 bases; junction bases not matched to a gene: 12. Germline CDR1 MGHRA, CDR2 YSYEKL. The CDR3 contains 16 residues. CDR3 region: CASSLWERGLGDTQYF. CDR3 bases: TGCGCCAGCAGCCTTTGGGAGCGGGGCCTGGGAGATACGCAGTATTTT.

This clone has only one observation. The chain has TRBV2 and TRBJ2-7, with 8 nucleotides matching TRBD1. V gave up 7 bases and J gave up 2 bases; unmatched junction bases: 7. Germline CDR1 and CDR2: SNHLY and FYNNEI. This CDR3 region has 14 residues. Here the CDR3 DNA reads TGTGCCAGCACCCCAGGGGACAGGACCTACGAGCAGTACTTC. Translation: CASTPGDRTYEQYF.

This clone showed up just a few times. This rearrangement joins TRBV7-9 to TRBJ1-1, with D perhaps TRBD1 (6 bases). Trimming removed 3 bases from V and 4 bases from J, with 12 bases in between. This CDR3 region has 14 residues. Germline V gene lookup returns CDR1 SEHNR and CDR2 FQNEAQ (reference sequence). DNA for the CDR3: TGTGCCAGCAGCTTTCCAGGGGTATCCACTGAAGCTTTCTTT. As protein: CASSFPGVSTEAFF.

In its sample, this clone was seen once. V and J are TRBV21-1 and TRBJ1-5; the DNA was not compared with TRBD1, the D call given in the table. TRBV21-1 constitutes a pseudogene. CDR3 length: 11 amino acids. The CDR3, as DNA: TGTGGGCAGGGGATAAGGCAGCCCCAGCATTTT. Amino acids: CGQGIRQPQHF.

As DNA, the CDR3 is TGTGCCAGCAGCTCAGGGGGCTCTGGCTACACCTTC. The encoded protein is CASSSGGSGYTF. This rearrangement joins TRBV12-3 or TRBV12-4 to TRBJ1-2; 8 bases line up with TRBD1. The J segment lost 7 bases and the V segment lost 6 bases, leaving 4 bases of the junction unmatched. This CDR3 has 12 amino acids.

The J gene is TRBJ2-5, the V gene TRBV7-8, with D maybe TRBD1 (5 bases). V shed 0 bases and J shed 1 base, with 9 bases lying between them. This CDR3 region has 15 residues. Germline assignment: CDR1 SGHVS and CDR2 FQNEAQ. The DNA for the CDR3 is TGTGCCAGCAGCTTAGCCCCCGACAGCCAAGAGACCCAGTACTTC. It encodes CASSLAPDSQETQYF.

As to this clone: The same CDR3 can be traced to other DNA sequences in this sample. V usage is TRBV6-5 and J usage is TRBJ1-1, with TRBD1 matching over 10 bases. V shed 8 bases and J 0 bases; nucleotides not matched to a gene: 6. This CDR3 spans 15 amino acids. The V gene's germline CDR1 is MNHEY and CDR2 SVGAGI. In DNA form, the CDR3 reads TGTGCCAGCCGCCGGGACAGGGGAATGAACACTGAAGCTTTCTTT. Its translation is CASRRDRGMNTEAFF.

The chain uses TRBV5-1 and TRBJ2-2; D may be TRBD1 (6 bases). The V and J ends lost 3 bases and 0 bases respectively, with 9 bases between them. The germline CDR1 and CDR2 sequences are SGHRS and YFSETQ. This CDR3 spans 15 amino acids. In DNA, the CDR3 is TGCGCCAGCAGCTGGGGACATGCGAACACCGGGGAGCTGTTTTTT. This translates into CASSWGHANTGELFF. Filled out from reference TRBV5-1 and TRBJ2-2, the complete variable domain reads KAGVTQTPRYLIKTRGQQVTLSCSPISGHRSVSWYQQTPGQGLQFLFEYFSETQRNKGNFPGRFSGRQFSNSRSEMNVSTLELGDSALYLCASSWGHANTGELFFGEGSRLTVL.

This clone is a singleton in its sample. The CDR3 DNA reads as TGTGCCAGCTCACCCATACTAGCGGGGAAGACAGATACGCAGTATTTT. Residues: CASSPILAGKTDTQYF. V usage is TRBV18 and J usage is TRBJ2-3, with 10 bases identical to TRBD2. V lost 3 bases to trimming and J lost 3 bases; unmatched junction nucleotides: 6. Germline V gives CDR1 KGHSH, CDR2 LQKENI. The CDR3 totals 16 residues.

CDR3: CASSSAGTTSDTQYF. CDR3 bases: TGTGCCAGCAGCTCAGCCGGGACTACGAGTGATACGCAGTATTTT. The rearrangement uses TRBV7-3 and TRBJ2-3; TRBD2 agrees at 7 bases. There are 15 residues in the CDR3. Looked up from germline, CDR1 is SGHTA and CDR2 is FQGTGA. After removal of 4 bases from V and 6 bases from J, the junction contained 10 bases not matched to a gene.

This chain connects TRBV6-5 to TRBJ1-6; no reliable D call. This CDR3 comprises 15 residues. Trimming stripped 9 bases from V and 3 bases from J, with 15 bases between. Germline V gene lookup returns CDR1 MNHEY and CDR2 SVGAGI. The CDR3, as DNA: TGTGCCAGGTTCGGCAGGTCTCTCTATAATTCACCCCTCCACTTT. It translates to CARFGRSLYNSPLHF.

A single count supports this clone. This chain joins TRBV9 and TRBJ2-7, with D possibly matching TRBD1 (6 bases). The CDR3 runs 15 residues. The V end lost 3 bases, the J end lost 7 bases, and 20 bases lay between the germline ends. In germline, CDR1 is SGDLS, CDR2 YYNGEE. The CDR3 spells CASSATPGASLEQYF. CDR3 DNA sequence: TGTGCCAGCAGCGCAACACCAGGGGCATCCTTGGAGCAGTACTTC.

V and J are TRBV5-5 and TRBJ2-6, with D possibly TRBD1 on 5 matching bases. CDR1 and CDR2 (germline): SGHKS, YYEKEE (reference sequence). This CDR3 region has 16 residues. V dropped 6 bases and J dropped 2 bases, with 15 bases sitting between them. The DNA of the CDR3 is TGTGCCAGCACCTCCTGGGGCGTACCTGGGGCCAACGTCCTGACTTTC. Translated, it gives CASTSWGVPGANVLTF.

The chain combines TRBV18 with TRBJ1-1; D is possibly TRBD1 (6 bases). Germline loops: CDR1 KGHSH, CDR2 LQKENI. The CDR3 runs 13 residues. V lost 6 bases, J lost 8 bases, and 16 bases lay in between. The CDR3 region is CASSRGLSEEAFF. The CDR3 DNA reads as TGTGCCAGCTCGCGGGGGCTGTCAGAAGAAGCTTTCTTT.

V usage is TRBV19 and J usage is TRBJ2-2; D possibly corresponds to TRBD1 (6 bases). Germline lookup yields CDR1 LNHDA and CDR2 SQIVND (reference sequence). With 6 bases removed from V and 4 bases from J, the gap between germline ends came to 15 bases. CDR3 length: 15 residues. CDR3 loop: CASSHRDPITGELFF. CDR3 bases: TGTGCCAGTAGCCACAGGGACCCAATCACCGGGGAGCTGTTTTTT.

V usage is TRBV7-9 and J usage is TRBJ1-1; D not certain. CDR1 SEHNR and CDR2 FQNEAQ come from the germline V gene (reference sequence). Trimming removed 5 bases at V and 0 bases at J, with 10 bases between. CDR3 length: 14 residues. CDR3 nucleotide sequence: TGTGCCAGCAGCGAGCAGGTGATGAACACTGAAGCTTTCTTT. Translating gives CASSEQVMNTEAFF.

J is TRBJ2-3 and V is TRBV20-1; D perhaps matches TRBD2 (6 bases). There are 11 residues in the CDR3. With 0 bases removed from V and 10 bases from J, the gap between germline ends came to 8 bases. CDR1 and CDR2 (germline): DFQATT, SNEGSKA (reference sequence). The CDR3 is CSARDGEAQYF. As DNA, the CDR3 is TGCAGTGCTAGAGATGGGGAGGCGCAGTATTTT.

V gene TRBV5-1 combines with J gene TRBJ1-5, with no clear D. The germline V gene encodes CDR1 SGHRS and CDR2 YFSETQ. This CDR3 region has 12 residues. V shed 5 bases and J shed 9 bases, with 12 bases lying between them. The CDR3 here is CASSASVGPQHF. The CDR3 DNA follows: TGCGCCAGCAGTGCCAGCGTGGGGCCCCAGCATTTT.

V is TRBV6-2 or TRBV6-3 and J is TRBJ2-3; TRBD2 is a possible D gene (7 bases). There are 18 residues in the CDR3. The germline V gene has CDR1 MNHEY and CDR2 SVGEGT. Trimming pared 0 bases from V and 5 bases from J, leaving 21 bases between. In nucleotides, the CDR3 is TGTGCCAGCAGTTACTCGAGTCCTCGGGGGGCACATGAAGATACGCAGTATTTT. This sequence encodes CASSYSSPRGAHEDTQYF.

The rearrangement joins TRBV28 to TRBJ1-5; D gene unclear. Between the trimmed V and J ends, which lost 3 bases and 3 bases, there was a span of 6 bases. This CDR3 has 13 residues. Germline-derived CDR1 and CDR2 are MDHEN and SYDVKM. CDR3 in amino acids: CASSLRVNQPQHF. CDR3 bases: TGTGCCAGCAGTTTGAGAGTCAATCAGCCCCAGCATTTT.